This record looks at one T cell receptor beta chain sequence and its context. The antigen is unknown. Other nucleotide sequences from this sample produce the same CDR3. All the people who gave samples were healthy bone marrow donors. These data are taken from a study of cytomegalovirus exposure and HLA in healthy donors. Findings and caveats of the study: Analysis performed later found 15,000 or so TCR beta sequences associated with HLA alleles at 0.05 false discovery rate.

PCR employed 60 Vbeta and 13 Jbeta primers. Data came from immunoSEQ multiplex PCR; TCRdb stores just in-frame clones and leaves some out. Here the sample spans 250,000 to 300,000 clones, 80% to 90% being singletons. CDR3 length equals 13 residues. Germline V CDR1 and CDR2: SEHNR, FQNEAQ (reference sequence). With V trimmed by 5 bases and J by 3 bases, 3 bases remained unmatched. The source of this sequence is a woman aged 40 to 49 in good health and CMV-seropositive. The material sequenced was PBMCs. This chain uses TRBV7-9 with TRBJ2-7, with TRBD1 matching over 8 bases. This chain's CDR3 is CASSVGQGYEQYF. CDR3 DNA: TGTGCCAGCAGCGTAGGACAGGGCTACGAGCAGTACTTC. The full variable domain, completed using reference TRBV7-9 and TRBJ2-7, is DTGVSQNPRHKITKRGQNVTFRCDPISEHNRLYWYRQTLGQGPEFLTYFQNEAQLEKSRLLSDRFSAERPKGSFSTLEIQRTEQGDSAMYLCASSVGQGYEQYFGPGTRLTVT.